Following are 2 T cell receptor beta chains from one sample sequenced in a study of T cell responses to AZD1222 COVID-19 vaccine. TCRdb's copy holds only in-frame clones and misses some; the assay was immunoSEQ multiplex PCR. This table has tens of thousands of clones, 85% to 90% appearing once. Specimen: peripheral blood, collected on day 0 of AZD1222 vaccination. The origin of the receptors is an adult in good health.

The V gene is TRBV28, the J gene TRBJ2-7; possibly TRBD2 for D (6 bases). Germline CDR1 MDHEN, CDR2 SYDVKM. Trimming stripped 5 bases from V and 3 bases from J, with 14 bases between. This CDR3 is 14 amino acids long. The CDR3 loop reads CASSPFRGIYEQYF. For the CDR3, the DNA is TGTGCCAGCAGTCCATTCCGGGGGATCTACGAGCAGTACTTC.

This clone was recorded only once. The CDR3 loop reads CASKDRGASNQPQHF. CDR3 bases: TGTGCCAGCAAGGACCGAGGGGCTAGCAATCAGCCCCAGCATTTT. The V and J genes are TRBV2 and TRBJ1-5, with D tentatively TRBD1 (5 bases). The CDR3 consists of 15 residues. Germline loops: CDR1 SNHLY, CDR2 FYNNEI. V was pared by 7 bases and J by 0 bases, with 13 bases between.